These 6 T cell receptor beta chains were sequenced from one sample in a study of CD8+CD57+ T cells in acquired aplastic anemia. Flow cytometry had shown expanded CD8+CD57+ cells in the patients chosen for sequencing. CDR3 and TCR beta VDJ profiling relied on a genomic DNA template. MiXCR, run by TCRdb on the reads, gives a single entry per CDR3 protein. The repertoire includes hundreds of thousands of distinct CDR3 sequences, roughly 34% of them detected once, and roughly 0.89% sits in the top ten. Sequencing was carried out using sorted CD4+, CD8+, or CD8+CD57+ T cells (not recorded which) from PBMCs. The receptors here all came from a human donor with aplastic anemia.

This clonotype has more than one count but fewer than ten. The chain employs TRBV20-1 and TRBJ2-3; 9 positions agree with TRBD2. The CDR3 is 17 amino acids. The germline CDR1 and CDR2 sequences are DFQATT and SNEGSKA (reference sequence). The V segment lost 0 bases and the J segment 3 bases; nucleotides outside the gene matches: 10. The CDR3 sequence: CSARDRAGGWLTDTQYF. CDR3 nucleotides: TGCAGTGCTAGAGATCGAGCGGGGGGTTGGTTAACAGATACGCAGTATTTT.

Details on this clonotype: Because the CDR3 is missing its conserved closing phenylalanine or tryptophan, this is likely a read error. The chain carries TRBV12-3 or TRBV12-4 and TRBJ1-1; D is undetermined. The CDR3 is made up of 13 amino acids. The V and J ends lost 6 bases and 2 bases respectively, with 10 bases between them. The CDR3 is CASRDTLNTEAFL. CDR3 DNA sequence: TGTGCCAGCAGAGACACCTTAAACACTGAAGCTTTCCTT.

This clonotype has a count of ten or more. The rearrangement uses TRBV20-1 and TRBJ1-6; D is uncertain. Trimming removed 3 bases from V and 2 bases from J, with 8 bases in between. Germline loops: CDR1 DFQATT, CDR2 SNEGSKA (reference sequence). This CDR3 region has 14 residues. CDR3: CSARPVAYNSPLHF. The CDR3 region has the DNA TGCAGTGCTAGGCCAGTAGCCTATAATTCACCCCTCCACTTT.

This rearrangement joins TRBV10-3 to TRBJ2-7, with 9 bases that match TRBD1. Germline CDR1 is ENHRY and CDR2 is SYGVKD. The trim removed 10 bases at V and 6 bases at J, leaving 7 bases unmatched. This CDR3 is 12 amino acids long. This chain's CDR3 is CAKGTGLIEQYF. The CDR3 bases are TGTGCCAAGGGGACAGGGCTAATCGAGCAGTACTTC.

Remarks on this clonotype: Since a much larger clone is just one base distant, this may be a read error. The chain links TRBV9 to TRBJ2-7, with D perhaps TRBD1 or TRBD2 (5 bases each). Trimming took 2 bases from V and 7 from J, leaving 13 bases between them. Per germline, CDR1 SGDLS and CDR2 YYNGEE. The CDR3 runs 13 residues. Here the CDR3 reads CASSVGDPGEQYF. The DNA of the CDR3 is TGTGCCAGCAGCGTCGGGGACCCGGGGGAGCAGTACTTC.

The sample holds a few counts of this clonotype. V and J are TRBV20-1 and TRBJ2-1; D perhaps matches TRBD2 (6 bases). CDR3 length equals 14 residues. V was trimmed by 4 bases and J by 3 bases, leaving 13 bases between them. Germline-derived CDR1 and CDR2 are DFQATT and SNEGSKA (reference sequence). The CDR3 sequence is CSAMGSGNYNEQFF. For the CDR3, the DNA is TGCAGTGCTATGGGTAGCGGAAACTACAATGAGCAGTTCTTC.